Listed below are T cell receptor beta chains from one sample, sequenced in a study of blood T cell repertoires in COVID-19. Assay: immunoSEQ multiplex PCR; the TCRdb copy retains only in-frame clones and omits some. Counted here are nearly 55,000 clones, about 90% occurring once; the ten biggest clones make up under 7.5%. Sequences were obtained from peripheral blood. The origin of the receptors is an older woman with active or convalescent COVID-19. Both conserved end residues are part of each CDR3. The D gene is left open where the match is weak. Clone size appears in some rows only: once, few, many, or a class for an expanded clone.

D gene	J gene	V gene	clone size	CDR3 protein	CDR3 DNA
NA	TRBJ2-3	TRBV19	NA	CASSKGVVTDTQYF	TGTGCCAGTAGTAAGGGGGTTGTAACAGATACGCAGTATTTT
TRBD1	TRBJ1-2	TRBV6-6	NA	CASGQGKNGYTF	TGTGCCAGCGGACAGGGGAAGAATGGCTACACCTTC
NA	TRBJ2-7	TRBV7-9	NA	CASSLGLRDTFYEQYF	TGTGCCAGCAGCTTAGGACTCCGGGACACGTTCTACGAGCAGTACTTC
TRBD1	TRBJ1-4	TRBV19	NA	CASTQQGGNEKLFF	TGTGCCAGTACTCAACAGGGGGGGAATGAAAAACTGTTTTTT
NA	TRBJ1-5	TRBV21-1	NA	CASSTRTLNQPQHF	TGTGCCAGCAGCACCAGAACCCTCAATCAGCCCCAGCATTTT
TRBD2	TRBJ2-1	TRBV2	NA	CASSGPTSGGPNEQFF	TGTGCCAGCAGTGGACCCACTAGCGGGGGGCCCAATGAGCAGTTCTTC
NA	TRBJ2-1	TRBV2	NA	CASTFYNEQFF	TGTGCCAGCACGTTCTACAATGAGCAGTTCTTC
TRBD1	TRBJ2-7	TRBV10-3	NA	CAIRGGQGPYEQYF	TGTGCCATCAGAGGGGGACAGGGTCCCTACGAGCAGTACTTC
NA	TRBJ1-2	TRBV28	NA	CASSLQGRGYYTF	TGTGCCAGCAGTTTACAAGGAAGGGGGTACTACACCTTC
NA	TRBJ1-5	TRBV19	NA	CASSGSGYSNQPQHF	TGTGCCAGTAGTGGGTCAGGCTATAGCAATCAGCCCCAGCATTTT
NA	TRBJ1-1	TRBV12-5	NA	CASGLGGGTEAFF	TGTGCTAGTGGTTTAGGCGGGGGCACTGAAGCTTTCTTT
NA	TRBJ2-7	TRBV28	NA	CASSLWAGDEQYF	TGTGCCAGCAGTTTATGGGCAGGGGACGAGCAGTACTTC
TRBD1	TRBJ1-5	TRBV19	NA	CASRTGESRNQPQHF	TGTGCCAGTCGCACAGGGGAGAGTCGCAATCAGCCCCAGCATTTT
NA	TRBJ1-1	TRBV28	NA	CASTPGRAGTEAFF	TGTGCCAGCACCCCAGGACGGGCGGGTACTGAAGCTTTCTTT
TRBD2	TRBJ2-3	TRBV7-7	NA	CASSLEGGRVPDTQYF	TGTGCCAGCAGCTTAGAGGGCGGGAGGGTACCAGATACGCAGTATTTT
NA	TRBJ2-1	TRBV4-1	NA	CASSHEGQQQFF	TGCGCCAGCAGCCACGAAGGACAGCAGCAGTTCTTC
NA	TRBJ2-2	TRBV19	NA	CASSTNQGTGELFF	TGTGCCAGTAGTACAAATCAGGGTACCGGGGAGCTGTTTTTT
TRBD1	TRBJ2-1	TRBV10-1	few	CASRDGQVLTNEQFF	TGCGCCAGCAGAGATGGACAGGTACTAACCAATGAGCAGTTCTTC
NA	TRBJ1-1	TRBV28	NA	CASSRHRVGNTEAFF	TGTGCCAGCAGTCGACACAGGGTTGGCAACACTGAAGCTTTCTTT
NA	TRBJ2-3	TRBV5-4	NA	CASSLRGYVTDTQYF	TGTGCCAGCAGCTTGAGGGGGTACGTCACAGATACGCAGTATTTT